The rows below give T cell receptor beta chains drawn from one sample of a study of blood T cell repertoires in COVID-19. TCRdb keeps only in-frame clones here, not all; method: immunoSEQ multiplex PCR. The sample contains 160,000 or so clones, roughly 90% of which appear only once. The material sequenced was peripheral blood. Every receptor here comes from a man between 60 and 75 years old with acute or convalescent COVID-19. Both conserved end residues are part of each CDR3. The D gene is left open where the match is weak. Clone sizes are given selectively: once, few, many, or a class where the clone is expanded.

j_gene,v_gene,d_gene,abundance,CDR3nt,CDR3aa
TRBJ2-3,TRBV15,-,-,TGTGCCACCAGCAGAGATCTGAGGGCTGGGGGCACAGATACGCAGTATTTT,CATSRDLRAGGTDTQYF
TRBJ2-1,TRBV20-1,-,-,TGCAGTGCTAGTGGTCAGAACAATGAGCAGTTCTTC,CSASGQNNEQFF
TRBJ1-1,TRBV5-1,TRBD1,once,TGCGCCAGCAGCCCCGGGACAGCCCCTGAAGCTTTCTTT,CASSPGTAPEAFF
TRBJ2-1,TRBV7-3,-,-,TGTGCCAGCAGCTCGGGGGTGAACAATGAGCAGTTCTTC,CASSSGVNNEQFF
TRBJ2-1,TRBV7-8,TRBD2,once,TGTGCCAGCAGCTTAACCGGGGCTAGCGGGTACAATGAGCAGTTCTTC,CASSLTGASGYNEQFF
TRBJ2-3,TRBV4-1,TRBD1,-,TGCGCCAGCAGCCAAAGGGACAGGGGAGATACGCAGTATTTT,CASSQRDRGDTQYF
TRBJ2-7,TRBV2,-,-,TGTGCCGCAACCGAACCGGGAGTCTCCTACGAGCAGTACTTC,CAATEPGVSYEQYF
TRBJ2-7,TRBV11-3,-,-,TGTGCCAGCGGCCCTACAGAGTCCTCCTACGAGCAGTACTTC,CASGPTESSYEQYF
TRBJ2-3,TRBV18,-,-,TGTGCCAGCTCACGAGAAACAGATACGCAGTATTTT,CASSRETDTQYF
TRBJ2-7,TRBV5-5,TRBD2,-,TGTGCCAGCAGCTTGCCAGCTAGCGGGTCCTTCTACGAGCAGTACTTC,CASSLPASGSFYEQYF
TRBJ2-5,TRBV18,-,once,TGTGCCAGCTCACCACCATACCGGGAGACCCAGTACTTC,CASSPPYRETQYF
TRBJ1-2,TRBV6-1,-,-,TGTGCCAGCAGTGAACAGGGGTCTAACTATGGCTACACCTTC,CASSEQGSNYGYTF
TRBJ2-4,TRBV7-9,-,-,TGTGCCAGCAGCTTTTTTAGAGCGGCCAAAAACATTCAGTACTTC,CASSFFRAAKNIQYF
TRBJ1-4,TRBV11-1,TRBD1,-,TGTGCCAGCAGCACTCAGACAGGGCTGTTTTTT,CASSTQTGLFF
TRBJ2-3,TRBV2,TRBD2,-,TGTGCCAGCAGTGACCCAGCGGGGGGCACAGATACGCAGTATTTT,CASSDPAGGTDTQYF
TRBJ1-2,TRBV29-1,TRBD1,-,TGCAGCGCTGGACGGGACAGCTATGGCTACACCTTC,CSAGRDSYGYTF
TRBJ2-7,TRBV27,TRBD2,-,TGTGCCAGCAGTTTAACGGGACTAGACCCCTACGAGCAGTACTTC,CASSLTGLDPYEQYF
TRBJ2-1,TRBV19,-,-,TGTGCCAGTAGATCGGGGTCGCCGAGCTCCTACAATGAGCAGTTCTTC,CASRSGSPSSYNEQFF
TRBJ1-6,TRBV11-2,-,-,TGTGCCAGCAGCTTAGTGGGGGGGCCTAGGAGTTCACCCCTCCACTTT,CASSLVGGPRSSPLHF
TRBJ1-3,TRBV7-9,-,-,TGTGCCAGCAGTGCCGCGGTTAGGGGAAACACCATATATTTT,CASSAAVRGNTIYF
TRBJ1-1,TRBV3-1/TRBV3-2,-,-,TGTGCCAGCAGGGGGGCGACTGAAGCTTTCTTT,CASRGATEAFF